Presented here are 9 T cell receptor beta chains from one specimen sequenced in a study of beta chain features in type 1 diabetes. Expressed TCRB transcripts were sequenced, since all the RNA that had been isolated was reverse transcribed. The assay was immunoSEQ multiplex PCR, and TCRdb's table has in-frame clones only and misses some. The sample yields under 950,000 clones, about a sixth seen once. Specimen: naive CD4+ T cells from blood. The receptors derive from a woman between 18 and 29 years old in good health.

This clone was detected only once. CDR3: CASSGTGGGEQFF. The CDR3 nucleotides are TGTGCCAGCAGCGGTACAGGGGGCGGTGAGCAGTTCTTC. V is TRBV7-3 and J is TRBJ2-1; 9 bases match TRBD1. This CDR3 has 13 amino acids. With V trimmed by 5 bases and J by 9 bases, 5 bases remained unmatched. Germline CDR1 is SGHTA and CDR2 is FQGTGA.

The J gene is TRBJ2-1, the V gene TRBV11-2, with D hard to call. Trimming removed 2 bases at V and 9 bases at J, with 11 bases between. This CDR3 region has 13 residues. CDR1 and CDR2 (germline): SGHAT, FQNNGV. The CDR3 here is CASSLHFWGEQFF. Written as DNA, the CDR3 is TGTGCCAGCAGCTTACACTTCTGGGGTGAGCAGTTCTTC.

This clone has just a few counts. This chain links TRBV4-3 with TRBJ1-2, with 9 bases lining up with TRBD1. From germline, CDR1 is LGHNA and CDR2 YSLEER. The CDR3 covers 17 residues. V shed 2 bases, J shed 2 bases, and the junction held 9 bases outside the gene matches. CDR3 protein: CASSQRTGDQMNYGYTF. The CDR3 DNA sequence: TGCGCCAGCAGCCAACGGACAGGGGACCAGATGAACTATGGCTACACCTTC.

This clone was seen more than once but under ten times. The genes are TRBV25-1 and TRBJ2-5; 9 bases are a match to TRBD1. Trimming took 6 bases from V and 2 from J; bases not matched to a gene: 7. Germline values: CDR1 MGHDK, CDR2 SYGVNS. The CDR3 is 15 residues long. CDR3 amino acids: CASSQPGQGQETQYF. The DNA of the CDR3 is TGTGCCAGCAGCCAACCGGGACAGGGACAAGAGACCCAGTACTTC.

This clone was seen a handful of times. The chain links TRBV11-2 to TRBJ1-4; perhaps TRBD1 as D (5 bases). The CDR3 is 13 amino acids. In germline, CDR1 is SGHAT, CDR2 FQNNGV. V dropped 2 bases and J dropped 12 bases, with 13 bases sitting between them. The CDR3 region is CASSLLQAGELFF. CDR3 coding DNA: TGTGCCAGCAGCTTATTACAGGCCGGGGAACTGTTTTTT.

This clone was picked up a small number of times. This CDR3 is also generated by other DNA sequences in the sample. J is TRBJ2-1 and V is TRBV5-1; D uncertain. V lost 0 bases to trimming and J lost 10 bases, with 17 bases between them. CDR3 length: 15 residues. The germline V gene encodes CDR1 SGHRS and CDR2 YFSETQ. The CDR3 DNA sequence: TGCGCCAGCAGCTTGGAGGTTCGAGGATCCGGCGAGCAGTTCTTC. It translates to CASSLEVRGSGEQFF.

The CDR3 loop reads CASSPDPGPNEQFF. Here the CDR3 DNA reads TGCGCCAGCAGTCCCGACCCGGGGCCCAATGAGCAGTTCTTC. The J gene is TRBJ2-1, the V gene TRBV5-1; D may be TRBD1 or TRBD2 (5 bases each). Germline assignment: CDR1 SGHRS and CDR2 YFSETQ. V shed 5 bases and J shed 6 bases, with 15 bases lying between them. This CDR3 is 14 amino acids long.

The CDR3 nucleotides read TGTGCCAGCTCACCATCAGGGCGTTCGGGAGAGACCCAGTACTTC. This gives the protein CASSPSGRSGETQYF. The rearrangement uses TRBV18 and TRBJ2-5, with TRBD1 as a possible D gene (5 bases). Trimming took off 2 bases at V and 4 bases at J, with 14 bases between the two ends. The length of the CDR3 is 15 residues. Germline values: CDR1 KGHSH, CDR2 LQKENI.

This clone has just a few counts. This chain connects TRBV6-6 to TRBJ2-7; D not resolved. Deletions cut 0 bases from V and 3 bases from J, with 12 bases between. The CDR3 has 15 amino acids. CDR1 is MNHNY and CDR2 is SVGAGI in the germline V gene (reference sequence). CDR3 sequence reads: CASSYSENQNYEQYF. For the CDR3, the DNA is TGTGCCAGCAGTTACTCGGAAAACCAAAACTACGAGCAGTACTTC.